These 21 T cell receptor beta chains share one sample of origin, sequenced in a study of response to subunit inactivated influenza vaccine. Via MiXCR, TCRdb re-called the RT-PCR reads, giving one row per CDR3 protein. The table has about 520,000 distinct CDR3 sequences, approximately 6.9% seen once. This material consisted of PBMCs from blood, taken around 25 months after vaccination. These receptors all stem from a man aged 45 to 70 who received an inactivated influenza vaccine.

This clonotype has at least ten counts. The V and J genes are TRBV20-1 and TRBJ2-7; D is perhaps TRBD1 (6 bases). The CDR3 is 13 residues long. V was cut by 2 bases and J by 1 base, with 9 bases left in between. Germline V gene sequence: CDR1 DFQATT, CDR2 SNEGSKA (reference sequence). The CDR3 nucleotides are TGCAGTGCTAGACCAGGGGTATCCTACGAGCAGTACTTC. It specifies CSARPGVSYEQYF.

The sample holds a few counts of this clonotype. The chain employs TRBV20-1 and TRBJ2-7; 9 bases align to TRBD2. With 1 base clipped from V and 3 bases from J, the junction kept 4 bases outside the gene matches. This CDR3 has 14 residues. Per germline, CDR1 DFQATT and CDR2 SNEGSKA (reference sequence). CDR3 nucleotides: TGCAGTGCTAGAGTGGCGGGAGGGGACTACGAGCAGTACTTC. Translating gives CSARVAGGDYEQYF.

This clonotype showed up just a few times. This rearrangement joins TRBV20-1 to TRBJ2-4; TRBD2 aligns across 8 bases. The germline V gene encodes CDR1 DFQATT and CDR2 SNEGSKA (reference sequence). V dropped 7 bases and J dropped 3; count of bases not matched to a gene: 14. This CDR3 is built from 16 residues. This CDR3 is CSVSGVGSVGKNIQYF. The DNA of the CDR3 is TGCAGTGTTAGCGGGGTGGGGTCCGTCGGCAAAAACATTCAGTACTTC.

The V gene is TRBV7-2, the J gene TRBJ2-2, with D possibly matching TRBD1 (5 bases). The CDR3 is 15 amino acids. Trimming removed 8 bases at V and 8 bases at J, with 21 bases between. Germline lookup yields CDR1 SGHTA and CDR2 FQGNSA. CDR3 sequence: CASPLIGQGFGELFF. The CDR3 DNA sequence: TGTGCCAGCCCCCTAATTGGGCAGGGCTTTGGGGAGCTGTTTTTT.

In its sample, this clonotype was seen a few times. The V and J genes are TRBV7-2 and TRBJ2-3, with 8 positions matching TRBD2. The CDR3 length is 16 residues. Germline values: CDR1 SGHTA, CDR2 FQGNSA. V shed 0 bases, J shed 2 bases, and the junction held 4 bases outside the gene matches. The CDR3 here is CASSLAQAGDTDTQYF. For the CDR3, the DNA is TGTGCCAGCAGCTTAGCTCAAGCGGGAGACACAGATACGCAGTATTTT.

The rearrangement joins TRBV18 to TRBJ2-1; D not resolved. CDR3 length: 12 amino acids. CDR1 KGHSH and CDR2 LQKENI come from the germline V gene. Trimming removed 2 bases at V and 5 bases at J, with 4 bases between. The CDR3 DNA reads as TGTGCCAGCTCACCAGCTAACAATGAGCAGTTCTTC. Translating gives CASSPANNEQFF. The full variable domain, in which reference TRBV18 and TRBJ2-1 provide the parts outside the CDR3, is NAGVMQNPRHLVRRRGQEARLRCSPMKGHSHVYWYRQLPEEGLKFMVYLQKENIIDESGMPKERFSAEFPKEGPSILRIQQVVRGDSAAYFCASSPANNEQFFGPGTRLTVL.

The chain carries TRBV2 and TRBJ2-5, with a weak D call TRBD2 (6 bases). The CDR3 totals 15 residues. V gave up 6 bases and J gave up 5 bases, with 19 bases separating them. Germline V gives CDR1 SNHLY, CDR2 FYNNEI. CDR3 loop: CASRTRGAMEETQYF. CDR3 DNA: TGTGCCAGCAGGACTCGCGGGGCAATGGAGGAGACCCAGTACTTC. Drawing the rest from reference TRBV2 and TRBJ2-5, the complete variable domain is EPEVTQTPSHQVTQMGQEVILRCVPISNHLYFYWYRQILGQKVEFLVSFYNNEISEKSEIFDDQFSVERPDGSNFTLKIRSTKLEDSAMYFCASRTRGAMEETQYFGPGTRLLVL.

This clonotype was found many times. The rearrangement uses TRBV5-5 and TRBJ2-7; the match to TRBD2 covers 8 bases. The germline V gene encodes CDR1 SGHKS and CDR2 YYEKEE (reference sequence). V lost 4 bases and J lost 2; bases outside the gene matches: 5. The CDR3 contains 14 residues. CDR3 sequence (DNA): TGTGCCAGCAGCCCGGGACTAGGGGCCTACGAGCAGTACTTC. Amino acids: CASSPGLGAYEQYF.

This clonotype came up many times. In DNA form, the CDR3 reads TGTGCCAGCAGCCCCGGCGGAGCCCAGGGCGATGAGCAGTTCTTC. Translating it yields CASSPGGAQGDEQFF. The V call is TRBV12-3 or TRBV12-4, the J call TRBJ2-1, with D perhaps matching TRBD1 (5 bases). The ends were cut back, 6 bases at V and 8 bases at J, with 20 bases in the middle. The CDR3 spans 15 residues.

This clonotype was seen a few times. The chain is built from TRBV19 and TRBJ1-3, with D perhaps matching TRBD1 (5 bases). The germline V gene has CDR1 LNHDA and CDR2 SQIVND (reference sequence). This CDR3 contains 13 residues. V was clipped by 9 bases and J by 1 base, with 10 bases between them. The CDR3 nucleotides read TGTGCCAGCCTAAGGGGATCTGGAAACACCATATATTTT. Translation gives CASLRGSGNTIYF.

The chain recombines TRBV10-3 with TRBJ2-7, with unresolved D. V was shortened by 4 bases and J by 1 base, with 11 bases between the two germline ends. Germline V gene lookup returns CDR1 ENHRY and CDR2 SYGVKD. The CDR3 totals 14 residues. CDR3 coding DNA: TGTGCCATCAGTGTGTCTTCGGGTTCCTACGAGCAGTACTTC. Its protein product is CAISVSSGSYEQYF.

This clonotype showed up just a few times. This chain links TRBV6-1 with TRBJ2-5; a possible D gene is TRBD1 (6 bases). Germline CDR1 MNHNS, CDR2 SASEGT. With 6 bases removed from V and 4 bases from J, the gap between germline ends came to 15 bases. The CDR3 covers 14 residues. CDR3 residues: CASREPGAGETQYF. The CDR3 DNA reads TGTGCCAGCAGAGAACCAGGGGCCGGAGAGACCCAGTACTTC.

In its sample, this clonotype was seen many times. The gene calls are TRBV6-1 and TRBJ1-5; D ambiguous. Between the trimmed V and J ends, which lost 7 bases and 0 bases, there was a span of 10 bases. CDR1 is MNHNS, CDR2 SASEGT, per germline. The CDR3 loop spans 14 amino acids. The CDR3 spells CASKKLDSNQPQHF. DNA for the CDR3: TGTGCCAGCAAGAAATTGGATAGCAATCAGCCCCAGCATTTT.

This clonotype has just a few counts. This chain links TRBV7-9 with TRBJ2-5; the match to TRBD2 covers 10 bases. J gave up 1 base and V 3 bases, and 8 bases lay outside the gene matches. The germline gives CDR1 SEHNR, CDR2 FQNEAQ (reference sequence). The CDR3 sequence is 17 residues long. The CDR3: CASSLGTSAYPQETQYF. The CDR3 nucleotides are TGTGCCAGCAGCTTGGGGACTAGCGCCTACCCCCAAGAGACCCAGTACTTC.

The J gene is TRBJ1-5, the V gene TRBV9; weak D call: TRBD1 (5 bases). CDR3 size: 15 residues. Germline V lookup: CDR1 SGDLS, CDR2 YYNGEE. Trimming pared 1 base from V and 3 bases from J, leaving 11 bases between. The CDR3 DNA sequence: TGTGCCAGCAGCGTATGCAGGGACCTCAATCAGCCCCAGCATTTT. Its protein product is CASSVCRDLNQPQHF.

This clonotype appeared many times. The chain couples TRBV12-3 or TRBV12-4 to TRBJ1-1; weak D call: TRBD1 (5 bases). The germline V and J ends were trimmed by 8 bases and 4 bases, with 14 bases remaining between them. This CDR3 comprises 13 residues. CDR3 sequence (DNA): TGTGCCAGCTCAAAGCAGGGTGGCACTGAAGCTTTCTTT. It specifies CASSKQGGTEAFF.

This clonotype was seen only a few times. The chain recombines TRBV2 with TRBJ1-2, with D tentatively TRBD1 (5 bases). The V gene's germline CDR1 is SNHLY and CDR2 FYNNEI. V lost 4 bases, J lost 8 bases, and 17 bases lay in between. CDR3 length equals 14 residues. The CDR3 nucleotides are TGTGCCAGCAGTGTTCTTGGCAGGGCTGAGGGCTACACCTTC. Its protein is CASSVLGRAEGYTF.

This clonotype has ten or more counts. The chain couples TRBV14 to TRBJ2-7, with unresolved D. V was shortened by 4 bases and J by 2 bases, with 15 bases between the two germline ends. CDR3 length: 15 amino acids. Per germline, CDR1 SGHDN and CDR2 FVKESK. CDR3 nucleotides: TGTGCCAGCAGCCTAGTTGGAGCGTCAACCTACGAGCAGTACTTC. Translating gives CASSLVGASTYEQYF.

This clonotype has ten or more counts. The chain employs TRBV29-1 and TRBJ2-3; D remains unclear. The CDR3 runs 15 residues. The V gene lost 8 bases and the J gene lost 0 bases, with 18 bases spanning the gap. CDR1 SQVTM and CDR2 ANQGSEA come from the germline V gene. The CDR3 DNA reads TGCAGCCACTCCCGGACGTCTTCTAGCACAGATACGCAGTATTTT. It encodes CSHSRTSSSTDTQYF.

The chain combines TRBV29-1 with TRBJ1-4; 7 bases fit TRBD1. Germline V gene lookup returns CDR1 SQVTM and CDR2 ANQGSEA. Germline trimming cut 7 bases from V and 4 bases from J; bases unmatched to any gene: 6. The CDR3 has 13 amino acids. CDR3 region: CSGGDSLNEKLFF. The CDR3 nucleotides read TGCAGCGGTGGGGACAGCCTTAATGAAAAACTGTTTTTT. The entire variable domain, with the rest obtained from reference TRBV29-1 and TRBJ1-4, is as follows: SAVISQKPSRDICQRGTSLTIQCQVDSQVTMMFWYRQQPGQSLTLIATANQGSEATYESGFVIDKFPISRPNLTFSTLTVSNMSPEDSSIYLCSGGDSLNEKLFFGSGTQLSVL.

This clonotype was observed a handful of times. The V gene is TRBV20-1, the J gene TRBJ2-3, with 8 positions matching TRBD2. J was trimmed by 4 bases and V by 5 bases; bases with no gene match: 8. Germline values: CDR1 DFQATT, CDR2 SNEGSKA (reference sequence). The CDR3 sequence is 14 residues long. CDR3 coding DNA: TGCAGTGCTTTAGGGTTAGCGGGACCAGATACGCAGTATTTT. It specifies CSALGLAGPDTQYF.